These 16 T cell receptor beta chains originate from one sample sequenced in a study of T-cell reconstitution after alpha-beta-depleted transplantation in children. Unique molecular identifiers were incorporated when the TCRbeta library was constructed. Via MiXCR, TCRdb re-called the PCR reads, giving one row per CDR3 protein. The sample lists a few hundred thousand distinct CDR3 sequences; approximately 12% were seen once. Sequencing was performed on PBMCs, mostly from graft donor cells, taken 360 days after TCRalphabeta/CD19-depleted stem cell transplant. The receptor source for this set is a male patient between 5 and 17 years old who had a stem cell transplant for acute myeloid leukemia, so the T cells may come from the graft donor.

The V gene is TRBV30, the J gene TRBJ2-1; D gene unclear. The CDR3 covers 15 residues. Trimming took off 5 bases at V and 2 bases at J, with 16 bases between the two ends. Germline V gene sequence: CDR1 GTSNPN, CDR2 SVGIG (reference sequence). The CDR3 coding sequence is TGTGCCTGGTCTCCCGTAGGTCGCGCCTACAATGAGCAGTTCTTC. The encoded protein is CAWSPVGRAYNEQFF.

The CDR3 spells CASSPKREGGEQFF. DNA of the CDR3: TGTGCCAGCAGCCCCAAGCGGGAGGGTGGTGAGCAGTTCTTC. The rearrangement links TRBV11-2 to TRBJ2-1; TRBD2 matches 10 bases. The length of the CDR3 is 14 residues. V lost 5 bases, J lost 9 bases, and 7 bases stayed unmatched. Per germline, CDR1 SGHAT and CDR2 FQNNGV.

The V gene is TRBV19, the J gene TRBJ2-7; 9 bases fit TRBD2. J lost 3 bases, V lost 5 bases, and 8 bases had no gene match. CDR3 size: 15 residues. The V gene's germline CDR1 is LNHDA and CDR2 SQIVND (reference sequence). CDR3 residues: CASSDIKTSGYEQYF. The CDR3 nucleotides read TGTGCCAGTAGTGACATAAAGACTAGCGGCTACGAGCAGTACTTC.

The table lists this clonotype with many counts. This rearrangement joins TRBV7-3 to TRBJ2-3, with D perhaps TRBD2 (6 bases). This CDR3 is 13 amino acids long. Trimming removed 4 bases at V and 4 bases at J, with 9 bases between. Germline values: CDR1 SGHTA, CDR2 FQGTGA. DNA for the CDR3: TGTGCCAGCAGCTCACCGGGGGCAGATACGCAGTATTTT. Residues: CASSSPGADTQYF.

V and J are TRBV3-1 and TRBJ2-7; D is unclear. Germline V gives CDR1 LGHDT, CDR2 YNNKEL (reference sequence). Trimming took 0 bases from V and 3 from J, leaving 21 bases between them. The CDR3 is made up of 18 amino acids. The CDR3, as DNA: TGTGCCAGCAGCCAAGACCGTGGTCCTAGTTATCGAGGCTACGAGCAGTACTTC. Its translation: CASSQDRGPSYRGYEQYF.

Ten or more counts support this clonotype. This chain links TRBV7-2 with TRBJ2-7; D gene ambiguous. CDR1 SGHTA and CDR2 FQGNSA come from the germline V gene. The CDR3 has 12 residues. Trimming removed 9 bases at V and 3 bases at J, with 12 bases between. DNA of the CDR3: TGTGCCAGTTCTCCGTCGTACTACGAGCAGTACTTC. This sequence encodes CASSPSYYEQYF.

This clonotype was found a few times. This chain connects TRBV7-9 to TRBJ2-4; TRBD1 matches at 10 bases. The CDR3 is 14 amino acids. Germline CDR1 is SEHNR and CDR2 is FQNEAQ (reference sequence). The V and J ends lost 5 bases and 6 bases, in that order; junction bases with no gene match: 4. The CDR3: CASSPGQGGNIQYF. The CDR3 nucleotides are TGTGCCAGCAGCCCAGGACAGGGGGGAAACATTCAGTACTTC.

In its sample, this clonotype was seen many times. The chain carries TRBV12-3 or TRBV12-4 and TRBJ2-7; either TRBD1 or TRBD2 may supply D (5 bases each). The CDR3 loop spans 15 amino acids. V was shortened by 4 bases and J by 4 bases, with 17 bases between the two germline ends. CDR3 nucleotide sequence: TGTGCCAGCAGTTCTTCCGGGACGGCCGTATACGAGCAGTACTTC. Translation gives CASSSSGTAVYEQYF.

The J gene is TRBJ2-5, the V gene TRBV21-1; the D call of TRBD1 is as the table states it, not checked on the DNA. TRBV21-1 is given as a pseudogene. The CDR3 has 16 amino acids. CDR3 protein: CASSKATDRVRETQYF. CDR3 sequence (DNA): TGTGCCAGCAGCAAAGCGACCGACAGGGTCCGGGAGACCCAGTACTTC.

This clonotype was seen a few times. This chain connects TRBV6-2 or TRBV6-3 to TRBJ2-3, with D hard to call. V was trimmed by 5 bases and J by 4 bases, leaving 10 bases between them. CDR1 and CDR2 (germline): MNHEY, SVGEGT. The CDR3 extends over 13 amino acids. CDR3 nucleotide sequence: TGTGCCAGCAGTGGTGGGATCTCAGATACGCAGTATTTT. Encoded protein: CASSGGISDTQYF.

About this clonotype itself: Its ends do not fully match the called genes, so a read error is possible. The chain carries TRBV28 and TRBJ2-1, with D maybe TRBD1 (6 bases). This CDR3 has 12 residues. The germline CDR1 and CDR2 sequences are MDHEN and SYDVKM. Here the CDR3 DNA reads TGTGCCAGCAGTTCACCCTGGACAGAGCGGTTCTTC. Protein: CASSSPWTERFF.

This clonotype appeared many times. V and J are TRBV11-2 and TRBJ1-1, with D perhaps matching TRBD1 (5 bases). V lost 0 bases to trimming and J lost 11 bases, with 22 bases between them. The V gene's germline CDR1 is SGHAT and CDR2 FQNNGV. The CDR3 is 16 amino acids. CDR3 nucleotides: TGTGCCAGCAGCTTAGATCCGGGACTCCTATCTCTACGGGCTTTCTTT. Translating it yields CASSLDPGLLSLRAFF.

This clonotype was counted between two and nine times. V and J are TRBV11-2 and TRBJ2-4; 7 bases map to TRBD2. J gave up 3 bases and V 5 bases, and 16 bases lay outside the gene matches. From germline, CDR1 is SGHAT and CDR2 FQNNGV. The CDR3 is 18 amino acids. This CDR3 reads CASSPPWERGKYKNIQYF. The DNA of the CDR3 is TGTGCCAGCAGCCCACCTTGGGAGCGGGGCAAATACAAAAACATTCAGTACTTC.

There are many counts of this clonotype. The chain uses TRBV5-1 and TRBJ2-1; 14 bases line up with TRBD2. Trimming took 3 bases from V and 0 from J; bases not matched to a gene: 5. Germline V CDR1 and CDR2: SGHRS, YFSETQ. The CDR3 contains 18 residues. CDR3 amino acids: CASSSGLAGVTSYNEQFF. CDR3 coding DNA: TGCGCCAGCAGCTCGGGACTAGCGGGAGTTACCTCCTACAATGAGCAGTTCTTC.

This rearrangement joins TRBV24-1 to TRBJ2-3; D might be TRBD1 (6 bases). This CDR3 has 11 amino acids. In germline, CDR1 is KGHDR, CDR2 SFDVKD. V lost 9 bases and J lost 4, with 7 bases in between. CDR3 region: CATQGSDTQYF. DNA for the CDR3: TGTGCCACCCAGGGGTCAGATACGCAGTATTTT.

The gene calls are TRBV7-9 and TRBJ2-3; possible D gene TRBD2, 6 bases. The CDR3 runs to 14 residues. CDR1 is SEHNR and CDR2 is FQNEAQ in the germline V gene (reference sequence). V was trimmed by 4 bases and J by 1 base, leaving 9 bases between them. The CDR3 reads CASSYGSRTDTQYF. The CDR3 DNA reads TGTGCCAGCAGCTACGGGAGCCGCACAGATACGCAGTATTTT.